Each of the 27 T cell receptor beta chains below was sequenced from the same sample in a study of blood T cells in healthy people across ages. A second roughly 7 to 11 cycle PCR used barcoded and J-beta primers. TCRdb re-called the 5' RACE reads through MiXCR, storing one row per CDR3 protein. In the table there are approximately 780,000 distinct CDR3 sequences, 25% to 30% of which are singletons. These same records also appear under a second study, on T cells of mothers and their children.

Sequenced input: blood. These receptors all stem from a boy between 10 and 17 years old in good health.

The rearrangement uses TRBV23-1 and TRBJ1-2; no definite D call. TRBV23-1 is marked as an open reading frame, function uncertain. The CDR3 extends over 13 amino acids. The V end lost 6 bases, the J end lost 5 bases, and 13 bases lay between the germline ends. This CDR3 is CASSYLGSYGYTF. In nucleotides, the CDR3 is TGCGCCAGCAGCTACCTAGGGTCGTATGGCTACACCTTC.

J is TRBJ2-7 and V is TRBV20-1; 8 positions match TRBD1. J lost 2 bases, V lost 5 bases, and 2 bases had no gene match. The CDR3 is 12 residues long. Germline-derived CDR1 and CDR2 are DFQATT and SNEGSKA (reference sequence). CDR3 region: CSAHRGTYEQYF. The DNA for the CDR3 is TGCAGTGCTCACAGGGGGACCTACGAGCAGTACTTC.

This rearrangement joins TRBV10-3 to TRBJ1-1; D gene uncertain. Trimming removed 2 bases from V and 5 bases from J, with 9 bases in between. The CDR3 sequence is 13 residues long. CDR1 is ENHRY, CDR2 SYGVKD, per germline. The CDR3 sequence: CAISEDLVTEAFF. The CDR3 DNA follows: TGTGCCATCAGTGAGGATTTGGTAACTGAAGCTTTCTTT.

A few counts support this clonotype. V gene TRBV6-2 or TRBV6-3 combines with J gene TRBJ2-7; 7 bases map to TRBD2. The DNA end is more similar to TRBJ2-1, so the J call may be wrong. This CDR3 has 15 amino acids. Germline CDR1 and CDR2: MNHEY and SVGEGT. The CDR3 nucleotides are TGTGCCAGCAGGGGGGGGAGGAGTCTCTACAATGAGCAGTTCTTC. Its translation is CASRGGRSLYNEQFF.

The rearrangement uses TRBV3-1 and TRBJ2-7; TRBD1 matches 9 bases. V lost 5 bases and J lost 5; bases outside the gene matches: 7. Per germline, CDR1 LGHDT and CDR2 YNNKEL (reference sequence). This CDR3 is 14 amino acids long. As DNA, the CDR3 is TGTGCCAGCAGCAACCGGGACAGGGACCACGAGCAGTACTTC. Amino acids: CASSNRDRDHEQYF.

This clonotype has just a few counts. In DNA, the CDR3 is TGCGCCAGCAGCTTGGCCCAGGGAGCCTACACTGAAGCTTTCTTT. Translation: CASSLAQGAYTEAFF. This sequence joins TRBV5-1 and TRBJ1-1, with TRBD1 as a possible D gene (5 bases). The germline V gene has CDR1 SGHRS and CDR2 YFSETQ. Trimming took 0 bases from V and 3 from J, leaving 12 bases between them. The CDR3 sequence is 15 residues long.

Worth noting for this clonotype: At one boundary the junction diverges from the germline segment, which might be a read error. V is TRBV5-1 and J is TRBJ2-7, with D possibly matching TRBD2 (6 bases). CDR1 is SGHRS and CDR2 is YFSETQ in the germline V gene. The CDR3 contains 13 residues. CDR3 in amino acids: CASSLAGTLGQYF. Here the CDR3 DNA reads TGCGCCAGCAGCTTGGCGGGGACTTTGGGGCAGTATTTC.

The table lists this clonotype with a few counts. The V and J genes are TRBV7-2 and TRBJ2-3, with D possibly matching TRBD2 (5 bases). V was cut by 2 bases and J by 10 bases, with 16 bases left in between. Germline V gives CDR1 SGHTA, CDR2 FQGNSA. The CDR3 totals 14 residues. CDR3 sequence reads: CASSLSPKLVPQYF. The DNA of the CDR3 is TGTGCCAGCAGCTTATCCCCCAAACTAGTCCCGCAGTATTTT.

CDR3 bases: TGTGCCAGCAGCAAAGATCAGGAGCATCAGCCCCAGCATTTT. It specifies CASSKDQEHQPQHF. V gene TRBV21-1 combines with J gene TRBJ1-5. TRBV21-1 counts as a pseudogene. This CDR3 region has 14 residues.

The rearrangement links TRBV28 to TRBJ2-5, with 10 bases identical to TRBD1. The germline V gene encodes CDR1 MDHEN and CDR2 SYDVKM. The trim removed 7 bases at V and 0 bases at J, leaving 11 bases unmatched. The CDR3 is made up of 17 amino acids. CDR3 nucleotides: TGTGCCAGCACTTTGACAGGGGGCGCTGAGTACCAAGAGACCCAGTACTTC. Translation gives CASTLTGGAEYQETQYF. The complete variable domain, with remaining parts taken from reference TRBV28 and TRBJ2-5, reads DVKVTQSSRYLVKRTGEKVFLECVQDMDHENMFWYRQDPGLGLRLIYFSYDVKMKEKGDIPEGYSVSREKKERFSLILESASTNQTSMYLCASTLTGGAEYQETQYFGPGTRLLVL.

Here the CDR3 reads CASSVGPRGGGSTGLNTEAFF. CDR3 DNA sequence: TGTGCCAGCAGCGTAGGTCCCAGGGGGGGTGGGTCGACAGGGTTGAACACTGAAGCTTTCTTT. J is TRBJ1-1 and V is TRBV9, with 7 nucleotides matching TRBD1. The CDR3 spans 21 residues. Per the germline V gene, CDR1 is SGDLS and CDR2 is YYNGEE. V gave up 0 bases and J gave up 0 bases; unmatched junction bases: 20.

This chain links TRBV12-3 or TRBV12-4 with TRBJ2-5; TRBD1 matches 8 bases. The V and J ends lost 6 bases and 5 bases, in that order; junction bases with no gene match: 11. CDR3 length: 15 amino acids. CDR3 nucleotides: TGTGCCAGCAGCCTGGGACAGGTCCCCGGGGAGACCCAGTACTTC. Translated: CASSLGQVPGETQYF.

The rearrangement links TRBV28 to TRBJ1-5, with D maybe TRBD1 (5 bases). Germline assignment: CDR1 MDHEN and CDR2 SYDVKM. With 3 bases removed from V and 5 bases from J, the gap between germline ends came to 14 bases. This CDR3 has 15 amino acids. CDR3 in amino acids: CASSFRRGADQPQHF. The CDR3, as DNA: TGTGCCAGCAGTTTCCGTAGGGGCGCGGATCAGCCCCAGCATTTT.

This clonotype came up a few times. CDR3 bases: TGTGCCAGCAGCCACCGGACTAGCGAAGAGACCCAGTACTTC. This sequence encodes CASSHRTSEETQYF. V gene TRBV3-1 combines with J gene TRBJ2-5, with 9 bases identical to TRBD2. Looked up from germline, CDR1 is LGHDT and CDR2 is YNNKEL (reference sequence). V shed 3 bases, J shed 3 bases, and the junction held 2 bases outside the gene matches. The CDR3 is 14 amino acids.

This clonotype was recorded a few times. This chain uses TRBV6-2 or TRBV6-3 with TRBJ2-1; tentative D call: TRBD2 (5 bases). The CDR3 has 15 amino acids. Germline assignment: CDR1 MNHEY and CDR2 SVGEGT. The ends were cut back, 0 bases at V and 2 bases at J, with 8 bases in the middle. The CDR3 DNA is TGTGCCAGCAGTTACTCGTGGGGAGCCTACAATGAGCAGTTCTTC. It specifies CASSYSWGAYNEQFF.

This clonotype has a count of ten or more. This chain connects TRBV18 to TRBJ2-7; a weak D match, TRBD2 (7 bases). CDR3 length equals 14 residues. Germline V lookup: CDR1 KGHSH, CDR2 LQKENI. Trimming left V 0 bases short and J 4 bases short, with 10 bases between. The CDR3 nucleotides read TGTGCCAGCTCACCACCAGGGGGGGAGTACGAGCAGTACTTC. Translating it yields CASSPPGGEYEQYF.

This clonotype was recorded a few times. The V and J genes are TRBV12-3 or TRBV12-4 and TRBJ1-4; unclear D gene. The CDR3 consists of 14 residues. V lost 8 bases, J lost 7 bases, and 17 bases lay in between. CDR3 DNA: TGTGCCAGCGGACGCCTGGGTGAAGGTGAAAAACTGTTTTTT. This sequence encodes CASGRLGEGEKLFF.

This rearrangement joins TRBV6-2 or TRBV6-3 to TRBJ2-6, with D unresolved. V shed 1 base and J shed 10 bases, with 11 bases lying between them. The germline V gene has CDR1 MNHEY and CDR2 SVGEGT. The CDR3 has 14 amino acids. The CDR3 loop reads CASSYLGIRNVLTF. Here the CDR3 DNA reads TGTGCCAGCAGTTACTTAGGGATACGAAACGTCCTGACTTTC.

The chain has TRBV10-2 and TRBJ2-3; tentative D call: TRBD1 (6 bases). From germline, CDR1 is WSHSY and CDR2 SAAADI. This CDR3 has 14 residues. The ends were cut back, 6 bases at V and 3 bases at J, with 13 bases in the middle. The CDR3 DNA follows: TGCGCCAGCAGGCACAGGGTCGGGACAGATACGCAGTATTTT. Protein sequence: CASRHRVGTDTQYF.

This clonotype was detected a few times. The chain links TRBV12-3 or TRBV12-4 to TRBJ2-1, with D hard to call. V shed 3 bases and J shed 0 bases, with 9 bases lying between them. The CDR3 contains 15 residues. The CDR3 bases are TGTGCCAGCAGTTTTTATCAGAGCTCCTACAATGAGCAGTTCTTC. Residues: CASSFYQSSYNEQFF.

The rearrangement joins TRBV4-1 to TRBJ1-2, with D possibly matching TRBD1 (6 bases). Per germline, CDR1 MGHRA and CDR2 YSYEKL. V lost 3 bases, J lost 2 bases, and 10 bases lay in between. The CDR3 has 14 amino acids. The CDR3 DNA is TGCGCCAGCAGCCAGAGCGGGACAAACTATGGCTACACCTTC. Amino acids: CASSQSGTNYGYTF.

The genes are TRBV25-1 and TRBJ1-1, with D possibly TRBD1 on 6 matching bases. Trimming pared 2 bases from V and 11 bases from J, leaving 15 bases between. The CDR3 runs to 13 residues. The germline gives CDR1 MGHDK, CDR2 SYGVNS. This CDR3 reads CASSEGGPIIAFF. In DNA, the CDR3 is TGTGCCAGCAGTGAAGGGGGCCCAATAATCGCTTTCTTT. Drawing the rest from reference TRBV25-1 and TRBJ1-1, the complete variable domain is EADIYQTPRYLVIGTGKKITLECSQTMGHDKMYWYQQDPGMELHLIHYSYGVNSTEKGDLSSESTVSRIRTEHFPLTLESARPSHTSQYLCASSEGGPIIAFFGQGTRLTVV.

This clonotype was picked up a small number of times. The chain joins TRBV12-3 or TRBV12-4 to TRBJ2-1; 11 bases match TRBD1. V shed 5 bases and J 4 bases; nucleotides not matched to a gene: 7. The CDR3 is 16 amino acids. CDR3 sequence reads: CASSTDRGPPYNEQFF. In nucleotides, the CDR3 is TGTGCCAGCAGTACGGACAGGGGGCCCCCTTACAATGAGCAGTTCTTC.

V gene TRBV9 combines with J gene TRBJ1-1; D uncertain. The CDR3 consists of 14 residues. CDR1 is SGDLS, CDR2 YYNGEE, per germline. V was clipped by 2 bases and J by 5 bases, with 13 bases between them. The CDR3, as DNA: TGTGCCAGCAGCGTTGACGGGAGTACGACTGAAGCTTTCTTT. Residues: CASSVDGSTTEAFF.

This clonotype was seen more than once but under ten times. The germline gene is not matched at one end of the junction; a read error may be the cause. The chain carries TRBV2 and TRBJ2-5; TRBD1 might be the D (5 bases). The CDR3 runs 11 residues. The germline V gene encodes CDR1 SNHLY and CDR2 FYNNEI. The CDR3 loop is CATHAGSEKFF. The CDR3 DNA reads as TGTGCCACCCACGCAGGGTCAGAGAAATTCTTC.

The CDR3: CASSPRVPGSTYEQYF. As DNA, the CDR3 is TGTGCCAGCTCACCACGGGTCCCCGGGAGCACCTACGAGCAGTACTTC. This chain joins TRBV18 and TRBJ2-7, with D possibly TRBD2 on 6 matching bases. V shed 1 base and J shed 2 bases, with 15 bases lying between them. Germline-derived CDR1 and CDR2 are KGHSH and LQKENI. The CDR3 length is 16 residues.

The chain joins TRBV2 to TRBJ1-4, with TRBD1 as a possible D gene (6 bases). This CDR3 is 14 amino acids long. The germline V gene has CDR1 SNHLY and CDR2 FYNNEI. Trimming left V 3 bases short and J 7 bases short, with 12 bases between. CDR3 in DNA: TGTGCCAGCAGTGAGCAGGGGCCGGTTGAAAAACTGTTTTTT. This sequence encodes CASSEQGPVEKLFF.